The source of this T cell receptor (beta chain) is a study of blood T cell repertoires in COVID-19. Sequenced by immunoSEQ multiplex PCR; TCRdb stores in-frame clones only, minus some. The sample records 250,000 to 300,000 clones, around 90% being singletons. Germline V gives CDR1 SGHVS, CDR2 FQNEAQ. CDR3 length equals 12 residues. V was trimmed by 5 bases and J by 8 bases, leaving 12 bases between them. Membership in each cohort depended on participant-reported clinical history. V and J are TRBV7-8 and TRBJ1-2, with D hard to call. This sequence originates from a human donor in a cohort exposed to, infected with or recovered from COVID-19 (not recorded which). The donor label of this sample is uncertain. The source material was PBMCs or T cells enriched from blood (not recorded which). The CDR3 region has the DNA TGTGCCAGCAGCCCCCAGATGGAGGGCTACACCTTC. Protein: CASSPQMEGYTF. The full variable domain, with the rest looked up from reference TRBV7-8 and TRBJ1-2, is GAGVSQSPRYKVAKRGQDVALRCDPISGHVSLFWYQQALGQGPEFLTYFQNEAQLDKSGLPSDRFFAERPEGSVSTLKIQRTQQEDSAVYLCASSPQMEGYTFGSGTRLTVV.